The clone carrying this T cell receptor (beta chain) appeared a single time. Its antigen is undetermined. The sample belongs to a study of radiotherapy plus CTLA-4 blockade in lung cancer. Study information: Objective responses arose in roughly 17% of patients, and about 32% experienced disease control. Study results and caveats: Increased serum interferon-beta after radiation also reportedly predicted response strongly. Radiotherapy with ipilimumab was followed by blood expansion of tumor-derived clones.

Profiling relied on immunoSEQ multiplex PCR, and the TCRdb table lists in-frame clones only, not all of them. The data contain about 97,000 clones, 65% to 80% of them singletons. Patients with chemo-refractory metastatic non-small-cell lung cancer received focal radiation plus CTLA-4 blockade with ipilimumab. The CDR3 contains 17 residues. V was shortened by 0 bases and J by 2 bases, with 17 bases between the two germline ends. Per the germline V gene, CDR1 is SEHNR and CDR2 is FQNEAQ (reference sequence). This chain uses TRBV7-9 with TRBJ2-7; possibly TRBD1 for D (6 bases). The source is a human donor with non-small cell lung cancer who had a partial response to radiotherapy plus ipilimumab. Some clones in this sample may be carry-over from other donors' samples. This material consisted of peripheral blood, taken from a patient treated with radiotherapy plus ipilimumab. CDR3 loop: CASSLAFRTDDTYEQYF. The CDR3 coding sequence is TGTGCCAGCAGCTTAGCGTTCAGGACAGATGATACCTACGAGCAGTACTTC.